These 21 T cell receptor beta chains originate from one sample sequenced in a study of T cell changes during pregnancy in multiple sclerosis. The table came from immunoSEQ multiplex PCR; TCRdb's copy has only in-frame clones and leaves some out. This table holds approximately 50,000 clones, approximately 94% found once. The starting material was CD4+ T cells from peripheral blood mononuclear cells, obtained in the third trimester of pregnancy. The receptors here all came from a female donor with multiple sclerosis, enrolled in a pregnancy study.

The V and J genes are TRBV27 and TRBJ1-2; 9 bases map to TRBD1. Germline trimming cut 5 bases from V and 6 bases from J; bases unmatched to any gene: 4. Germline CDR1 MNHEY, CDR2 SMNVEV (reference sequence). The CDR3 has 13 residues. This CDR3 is CASSGTGPDGYTF. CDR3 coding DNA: TGTGCCAGCAGTGGGACAGGGCCGGATGGCTACACCTTC.

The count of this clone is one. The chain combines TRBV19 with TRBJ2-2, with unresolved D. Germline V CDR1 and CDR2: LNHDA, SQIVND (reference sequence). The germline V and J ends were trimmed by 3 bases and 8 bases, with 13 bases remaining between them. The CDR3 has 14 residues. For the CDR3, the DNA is TGTGCCAGTAGTATCACGGGTTCCCCGGGGGAGCTGTTTTTT. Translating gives CASSITGSPGELFF.

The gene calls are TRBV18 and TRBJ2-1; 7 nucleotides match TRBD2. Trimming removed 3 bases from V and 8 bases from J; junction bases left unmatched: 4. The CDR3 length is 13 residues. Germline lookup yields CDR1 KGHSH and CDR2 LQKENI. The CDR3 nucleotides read TGTGCCAGCTCACCCCTCCGGGGGGATGAGCAGTTCTTC. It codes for CASSPLRGDEQFF.

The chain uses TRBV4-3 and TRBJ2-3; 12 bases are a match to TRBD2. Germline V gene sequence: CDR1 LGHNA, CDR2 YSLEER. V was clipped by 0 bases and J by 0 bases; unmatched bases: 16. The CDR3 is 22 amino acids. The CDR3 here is CASSQEPVASGGVGWSTDTQYF. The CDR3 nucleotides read TGCGCCAGCAGCCAAGAACCCGTGGCTAGCGGGGGGGTTGGGTGGAGCACAGATACGCAGTATTTT.

For the CDR3, the DNA is TGTGCCAGTAGTTATCAAGTGGGCAACACTGAAGCTTTCTTT. Protein product: CASSYQVGNTEAFF. The rearrangement joins TRBV19 to TRBJ1-1, with no clear D. Trimming took 5 bases from V and 2 from J, leaving 12 bases between them. The CDR3 sequence is 14 residues long. Germline V gives CDR1 LNHDA, CDR2 SQIVND (reference sequence).

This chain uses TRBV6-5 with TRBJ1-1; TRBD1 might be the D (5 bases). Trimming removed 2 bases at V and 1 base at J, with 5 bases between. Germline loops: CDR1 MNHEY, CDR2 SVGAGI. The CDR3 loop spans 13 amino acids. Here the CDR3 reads CASSYGQNTEAFF. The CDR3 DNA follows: TGTGCCAGCAGTTACGGACAGAACACTGAAGCTTTCTTT.

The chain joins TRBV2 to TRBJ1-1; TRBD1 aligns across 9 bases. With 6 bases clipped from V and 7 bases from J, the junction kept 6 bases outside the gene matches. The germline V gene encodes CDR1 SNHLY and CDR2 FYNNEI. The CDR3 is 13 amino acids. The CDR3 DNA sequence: TGTGCCAGCAGAAGAACAGGGGGCCATGAAGCTTTCTTT. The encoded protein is CASRRTGGHEAFF.

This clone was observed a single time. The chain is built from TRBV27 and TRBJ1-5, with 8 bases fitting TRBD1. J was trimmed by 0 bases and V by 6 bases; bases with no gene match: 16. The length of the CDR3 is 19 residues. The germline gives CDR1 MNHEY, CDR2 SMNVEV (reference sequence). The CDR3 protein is CASRAVWTGPNDSNQPQHF. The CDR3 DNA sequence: TGTGCCAGCAGGGCGGTGTGGACAGGGCCCAACGATAGCAATCAGCCCCAGCATTTT.

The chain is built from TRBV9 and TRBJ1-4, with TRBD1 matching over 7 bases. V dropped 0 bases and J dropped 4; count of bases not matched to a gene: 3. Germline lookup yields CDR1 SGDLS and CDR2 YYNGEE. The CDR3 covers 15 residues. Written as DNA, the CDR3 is TGTGCCAGCAGCGTAGGGGCAGGGGGTAATGAAAAACTGTTTTTT. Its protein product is CASSVGAGGNEKLFF.

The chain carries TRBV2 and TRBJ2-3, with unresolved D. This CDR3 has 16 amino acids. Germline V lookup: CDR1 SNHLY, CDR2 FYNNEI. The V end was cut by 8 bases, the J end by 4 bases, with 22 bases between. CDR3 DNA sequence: TGTGCCAGCTTGACACCGGCTCCCTGGTTGTCAGATACGCAGTATTTT. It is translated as CASLTPAPWLSDTQYF. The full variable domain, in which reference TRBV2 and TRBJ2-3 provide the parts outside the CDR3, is EPEVTQTPSHQVTQMGQEVILRCVPISNHLYFYWYRQILGQKVEFLVSFYNNEISEKSEIFDDQFSVERPDGSNFTLKIRSTKLEDSAMYFCASLTPAPWLSDTQYFGPGTRLTVL.

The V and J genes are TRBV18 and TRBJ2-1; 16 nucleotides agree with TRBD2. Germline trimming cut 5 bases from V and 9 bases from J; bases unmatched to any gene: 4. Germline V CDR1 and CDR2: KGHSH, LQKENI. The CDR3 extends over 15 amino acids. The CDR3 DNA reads TGTGCCAGCTCAACGGGACTAGCGGGAGGGCTTGAGCAGTTCTTC. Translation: CASSTGLAGGLEQFF.

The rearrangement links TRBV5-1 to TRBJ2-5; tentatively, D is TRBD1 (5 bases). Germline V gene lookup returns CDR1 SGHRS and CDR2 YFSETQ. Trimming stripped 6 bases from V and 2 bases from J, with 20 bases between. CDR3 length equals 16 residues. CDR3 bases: TGCGCCAGCACCCTCAATCACAGGCAGAAACAAGAGACCCAGTACTTC. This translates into CASTLNHRQKQETQYF.

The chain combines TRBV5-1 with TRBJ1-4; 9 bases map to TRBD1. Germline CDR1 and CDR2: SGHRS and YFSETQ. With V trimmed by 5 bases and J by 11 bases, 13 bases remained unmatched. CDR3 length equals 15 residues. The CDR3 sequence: CASRRGDRDPGKLFF. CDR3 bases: TGCGCCAGCAGACGTGGGGACAGGGACCCCGGGAAACTGTTTTTT.

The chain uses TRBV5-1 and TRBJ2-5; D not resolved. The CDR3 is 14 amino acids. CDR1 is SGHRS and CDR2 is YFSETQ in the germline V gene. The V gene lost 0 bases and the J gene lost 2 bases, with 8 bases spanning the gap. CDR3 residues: CASSLAIGQETQYF. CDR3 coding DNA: TGCGCCAGCAGCTTGGCCATCGGTCAAGAGACCCAGTACTTC.

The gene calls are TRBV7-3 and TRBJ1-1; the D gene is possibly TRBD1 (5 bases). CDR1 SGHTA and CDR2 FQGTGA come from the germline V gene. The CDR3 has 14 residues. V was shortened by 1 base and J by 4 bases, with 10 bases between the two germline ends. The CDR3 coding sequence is TGTGCCAGCAGCTTAAGGGGGAGGGGCACTGAAGCTTTCTTT. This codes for CASSLRGRGTEAFF.

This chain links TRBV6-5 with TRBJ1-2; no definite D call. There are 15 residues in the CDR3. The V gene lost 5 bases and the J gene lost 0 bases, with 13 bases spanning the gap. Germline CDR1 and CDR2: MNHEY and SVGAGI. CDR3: CASSHQREANYGYTF. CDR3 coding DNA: TGTGCCAGCAGTCACCAAAGAGAAGCTAACTATGGCTACACCTTC.

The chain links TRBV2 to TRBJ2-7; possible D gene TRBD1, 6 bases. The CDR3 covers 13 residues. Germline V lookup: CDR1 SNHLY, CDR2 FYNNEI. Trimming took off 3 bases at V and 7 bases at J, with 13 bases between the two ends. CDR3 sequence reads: CASSEDRSGEQYF. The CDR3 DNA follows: TGTGCCAGCAGTGAGGACAGATCGGGGGAGCAGTACTTC. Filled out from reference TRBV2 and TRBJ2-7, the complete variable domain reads EPEVTQTPSHQVTQMGQEVILRCVPISNHLYFYWYRQILGQKVEFLVSFYNNEISEKSEIFDDQFSVERPDGSNFTLKIRSTKLEDSAMYFCASSEDRSGEQYFGPGTRLTVT.

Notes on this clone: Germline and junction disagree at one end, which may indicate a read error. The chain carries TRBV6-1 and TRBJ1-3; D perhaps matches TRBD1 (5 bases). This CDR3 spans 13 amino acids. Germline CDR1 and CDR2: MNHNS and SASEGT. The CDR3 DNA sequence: TGTGCCAGCAGGGAAGGGGCACGAAACACCATATATTTT. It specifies CASREGARNTIYF.

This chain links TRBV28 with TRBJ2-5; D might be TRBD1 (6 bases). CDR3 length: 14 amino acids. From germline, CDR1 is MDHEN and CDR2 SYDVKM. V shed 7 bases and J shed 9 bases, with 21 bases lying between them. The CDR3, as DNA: TGTGCCAGCACCGGACAGAAAAACCCGGAGGCCCAGTACTTC. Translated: CASTGQKNPEAQYF.

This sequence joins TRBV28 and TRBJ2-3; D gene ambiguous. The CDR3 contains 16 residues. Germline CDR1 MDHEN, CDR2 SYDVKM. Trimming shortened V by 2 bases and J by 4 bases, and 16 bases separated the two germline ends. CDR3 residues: CASSLGLVVRPDTQYF. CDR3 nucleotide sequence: TGTGCCAGCAGTTTAGGCCTAGTTGTGAGGCCAGATACGCAGTATTTT.

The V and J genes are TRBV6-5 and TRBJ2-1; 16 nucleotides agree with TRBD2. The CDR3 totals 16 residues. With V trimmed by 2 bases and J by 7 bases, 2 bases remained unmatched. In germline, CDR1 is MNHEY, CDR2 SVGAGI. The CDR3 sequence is CASSYRGLAGGNEQFF. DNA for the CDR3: TGTGCCAGCAGTTACCGGGGACTAGCGGGGGGGAATGAGCAGTTCTTC.